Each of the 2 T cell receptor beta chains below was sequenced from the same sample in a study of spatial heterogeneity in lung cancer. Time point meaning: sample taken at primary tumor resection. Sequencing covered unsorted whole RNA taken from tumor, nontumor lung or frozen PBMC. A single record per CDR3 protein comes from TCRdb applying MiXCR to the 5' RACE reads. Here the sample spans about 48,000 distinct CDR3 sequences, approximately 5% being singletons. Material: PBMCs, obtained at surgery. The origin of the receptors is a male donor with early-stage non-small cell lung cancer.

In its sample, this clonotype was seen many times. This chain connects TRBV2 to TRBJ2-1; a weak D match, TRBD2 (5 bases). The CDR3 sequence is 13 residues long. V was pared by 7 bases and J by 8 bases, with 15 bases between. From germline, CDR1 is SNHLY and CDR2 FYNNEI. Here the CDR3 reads CASNRQPGDEQFF. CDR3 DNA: TGTGCCAGCAATCGGCAGCCCGGGGATGAGCAGTTCTTC.

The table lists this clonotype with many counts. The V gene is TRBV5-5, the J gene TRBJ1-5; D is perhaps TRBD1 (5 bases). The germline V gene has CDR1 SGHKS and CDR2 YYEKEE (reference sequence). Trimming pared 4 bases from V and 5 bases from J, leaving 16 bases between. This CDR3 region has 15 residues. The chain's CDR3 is CASSQDPREHQPQHF. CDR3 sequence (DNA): TGTGCCAGCAGCCAGGACCCCAGGGAACATCAGCCCCAGCATTTT.